Included here is one T cell receptor (beta chain) sequence, with context. This entry belongs to a study of T cell clonotyping in hematopoietic cell transplantation. Turning to the study itself: Pretransplant recipient samples were taken after cytoreduction.

The CDR3 consists of 13 residues. V lost 8 bases and J lost 0, with 10 bases in between. CDR1 is LNHDA, CDR2 SQIVND, per germline (reference sequence). Time point: recipient sample about 28 days before transplant, after cytoreduction. Libraries were prepared by immunoSEQ multiplex PCR; TCRdb keeps only in-frame clonotypes and omits some of them. The sample carries about 45,000 clones, approximately 82% recorded once. This rearrangement joins TRBV19 to TRBJ1-1; D is unclear. The receptor's source is a man between 60 and 75 years old with myelodysplastic syndrome. Some clones in this sample may be carry-over from other donors' samples. This sample comprised peripheral blood mononuclear cells, obtained before stem cell transplant. CDR3 nucleotides: TGTGCCAGTCGGGCGGATCTGAACACTGAAGCTTTCTTT. Its protein product is CASRADLNTEAFF.